This TCR beta chain was obtained from a study of T-cell reconstitution after alpha-beta-depleted transplantation in children. This clonotype came up once. The library targeted TCRbeta and was prepared with unique molecular identifiers. MiXCR, applied by TCRdb to the PCR reads, yields one record per CDR3 protein. The sample has about 280,000 distinct CDR3 sequences, approximately 10% seen once. The sequence was obtained from a male patient aged 2 to 10 who had a stem cell transplant for chronic granulomatous disease, so the T cells may come from the graft donor. The starting material was peripheral blood, obtained 180 days after TCRalphabeta/CD19-depleted stem cell transplant.

CDR3 nucleotides: TGTGCCAGCAGCTTAGCGAGCAAGGGGATTCCCTTGAACACTGAAGCTTTCTTT. Protein: CASSLASKGIPLNTEAFF. V usage is TRBV7-4 and J usage is TRBJ1-1, with D perhaps TRBD1 (5 bases). Trimming removed 0 bases from V and 0 bases from J, with 17 bases in between. Germline values: CDR1 SGHVT, CDR2 SQSDAQ. The CDR3 extends over 18 amino acids.